These 12 T cell receptor beta chains came from one sample sequenced in a study of blood T cell repertoires in COVID-19. The table came from immunoSEQ multiplex PCR; TCRdb's copy has only in-frame clones and leaves some out. The table shows a few hundred thousand clones, with more than 80% occurring only once. What was sequenced was peripheral blood. These receptors were taken from a woman between 40 and 55 years old with acute or convalescent COVID-19.

The rearrangement uses TRBV7-8 and TRBJ1-1; no clear D. CDR1 and CDR2 from the germline V gene are SGHVS and FQNEAQ. The CDR3 spans 16 residues. V was cut by 2 bases and J by 1 base, with 14 bases left in between. For the CDR3, the DNA is TGTGCCAGCAGCTTACCTCGAGGGAGCGCGAACACTGAAGCTTTCTTT. It yields the protein CASSLPRGSANTEAFF.

The gene calls are TRBV2 and TRBJ1-1; D perhaps matches TRBD1 (6 bases). The V and J ends lost 6 bases and 1 base respectively, with 9 bases between them. Germline CDR1 and CDR2: SNHLY and FYNNEI. The CDR3 covers 13 residues. The CDR3 region is CASRGTRNTEAFF. The CDR3 DNA reads as TGTGCCAGCAGGGGGACACGGAACACTGAAGCTTTCTTT.

The chain uses TRBV5-1 and TRBJ2-1; perhaps TRBD2 as D (7 bases). Germline-derived CDR1 and CDR2 are SGHRS and YFSETQ. The germline V and J ends were trimmed by 0 bases and 4 bases, with 20 bases remaining between them. The CDR3 runs 18 residues. The CDR3 loop reads CASSLGGGGRSGYNEQFF. DNA for the CDR3: TGCGCCAGCAGCTTGGGAGGCGGGGGCCGCTCTGGATACAATGAGCAGTTCTTC.

About this clone itself: The sample has other DNA sequences that encode this CDR3 too. The chain links TRBV6-5 to TRBJ1-2, with a weak D call TRBD1 (5 bases). The CDR3 extends over 14 amino acids. The ends were cut back, 2 bases at V and 0 bases at J, with 7 bases in the middle. Germline assignment: CDR1 MNHEY and CDR2 SVGAGI. CDR3 nucleotides: TGTGCCAGCAGTTACGGGGCAGCTAACTATGGCTACACCTTC. Protein: CASSYGAANYGYTF.

Worth noting for this clone: Other DNA sequences within the sample encode an identical CDR3. The chain is built from TRBV9 and TRBJ1-5; TRBD1 might be the D (6 bases). CDR3 length equals 14 residues. Germline V lookup: CDR1 SGDLS, CDR2 YYNGEE. Trimming shortened V by 0 bases and J by 6 bases, and 10 bases separated the two germline ends. The CDR3 DNA sequence: TGTGCCAGCAGCGTAGGGACAGTCGGTCAGCCCCAGCATTTT. This encodes CASSVGTVGQPQHF.

V gene TRBV19 combines with J gene TRBJ1-5; the D gene is possibly TRBD1 (5 bases). CDR1 LNHDA and CDR2 SQIVND come from the germline V gene (reference sequence). This CDR3 has 14 residues. Trimming removed 5 bases from V and 2 bases from J, with 10 bases in between. CDR3 DNA sequence: TGTGCCAGTAGTGCAGGGTACCGCAATCAGCCCCAGCATTTT. Protein: CASSAGYRNQPQHF. The full variable domain, in which reference TRBV19 and TRBJ1-5 provide the parts outside the CDR3, is DGGITQSPKYLFRKEGQNVTLSCEQNLNHDAMYWYRQDPGQGLRLIYYSQIVNDFQKGDIAEGYSVSREKKESFPLTVTSAQKNPTAFYLCASSAGYRNQPQHFGDGTRLSIL.

The chain carries TRBV21-1 and TRBJ1-5; the DNA was not compared with TRBD1, the D call given in the table. TRBV21-1 is labeled a pseudogene. The CDR3 sequence is 17 residues long. The CDR3 region has the DNA TGTGCCAGCAGCACGACAGGCCCAGGTTATAGCAATCAGCCCCAGCATTTT. Its translation is CASSTTGPGYSNQPQHF.

This clone was counted a single time. The chain joins TRBV12-3 or TRBV12-4 to TRBJ1-1; 7 bases match TRBD1. There are 12 residues in the CDR3. The trim removed 6 bases at V and 3 bases at J, leaving 1 base unmatched. The CDR3, as DNA: TGTGCCAGCAGCGGGACAGACACTGAAGCTTTCTTT. It encodes CASSGTDTEAFF.

The J gene is TRBJ1-1, the V gene TRBV28; TRBD1 agrees at 8 bases. The CDR3 runs 12 residues. V lost 5 bases to trimming and J lost 10 bases; unmatched junction nucleotides: 6. The germline V gene has CDR1 MDHEN and CDR2 SYDVKM. CDR3 bases: TGTGCCAGCAGTACAGGGGGGCGTCGAGCTTTCTTT. Its protein is CASSTGGRRAFF. The full variable domain, with the rest looked up from reference TRBV28 and TRBJ1-1, is DVKVTQSSRYLVKRTGEKVFLECVQDMDHENMFWYRQDPGLGLRLIYFSYDVKMKEKGDIPEGYSVSREKKERFSLILESASTNQTSMYLCASSTGGRRAFFGQGTRLTVV.

This clone was seen only once. The chain employs TRBV29-1 and TRBJ1-2; 7 bases align to TRBD1. Germline values: CDR1 SQVTM, CDR2 ANQGSEA. Germline trimming cut 6 bases from V and 4 bases from J; bases unmatched to any gene: 14. The CDR3 totals 15 residues. The CDR3: CSVDNGGQRTYGYTF. The CDR3 region has the DNA TGCAGCGTCGACAATGGGGGACAGCGTACCTATGGCTACACCTTC.

The chain uses TRBV10-2 and TRBJ2-7, with D possibly matching TRBD1 (6 bases). The length of the CDR3 is 15 residues. V lost 3 bases and J 0 bases, leaving 12 bases between the germline ends. Germline assignment: CDR1 WSHSY and CDR2 SAAADI. The chain's CDR3 is CASSEWQGSSYEQYV. The CDR3 region has the DNA TGCGCCAGCAGTGAATGGCAGGGGTCCTCCTACGAGCAGTACGTC.

The chain uses TRBV3-1 (or the pseudogene TRBV3-2) and TRBJ1-1; D gene ambiguous. The CDR3 is made up of 14 amino acids. Trimming cost V 1 base and J 0 bases, with 6 bases left between them. Germline V gene lookup returns CDR1 LGHDT and CDR2 YNNKEL (reference sequence). CDR3 nucleotides: TGTGCCAGCAGCCAAGGACTACTGAACACTGAAGCTTTCTTT. This gives the protein CASSQGLLNTEAFF.